A single sample gave rise to the 2 T cell receptor beta chains below, sequenced in a study of tumor and adjacent non-tumor tissue in lung cancer. TCRbeta libraries were built with three rounds of nested PCR, modified from ARM-PCR. TCRdb re-called the multiplex PCR reads with MiXCR, one entry per CDR3 protein. Among more than 70,000 distinct CDR3 sequences listed, around 65% were seen once. RNA was extracted from bulk tissue without any cell sorting. Material: lung tumor tissue. Receptor source: a man aged 70 or older with non-small cell lung cancer.

Concerning this clonotype: The germline gene is not matched at one end of the junction; a read error may be the cause. V is TRBV12-3 or TRBV12-4 and J is TRBJ1-6; tentatively, D is TRBD1 (6 bases). The CDR3 extends over 15 amino acids. The CDR3 bases are TGTGCCAGAAGTTTCACAGGGACCCTTAATTCACCCCTCCACTTT. Its translation is CARSFTGTLNSPLHF.

This chain uses TRBV11-1 with TRBJ2-5, with TRBD1 matching 9 bases. V shed 5 bases and J 7 bases; nucleotides not matched to a gene: 11. Germline-derived CDR1 and CDR2 are SGHAT and FQDESV (reference sequence). The CDR3 extends over 15 amino acids. The CDR3 loop is CASSPRDRVSVTQYF. For the CDR3, the DNA is TGTGCCAGCAGCCCCCGGGACAGGGTCTCTGTGACCCAGTACTTC.